This T cell receptor beta chain was recorded in a study of T cell responses to AZD1222 COVID-19 vaccine. Study-wide points: Only 5 or 6 people who got AZD1222 tested seropositive at baseline. Every sample of the repertoires postdated the peak T cell response.

As regards this clone: No antigen is known for it.

The V segment lost 4 bases and the J segment 5 bases; nucleotides outside the gene matches: 9. The CDR3 loop spans 16 amino acids. Germline V lookup: CDR1 MNHNS, CDR2 SASEGT. Using immunoSEQ multiplex PCR, the repertoire was profiled, and TCRdb retains in-frame clones only, with some absent. This sample has 95,000 to 150,000 clones; 70% to 90% occur once, and the top ten carry under 9%. The chain joins TRBV6-1 to TRBJ1-2, with 11 bases identical to TRBD1. Sequencing was performed on peripheral blood, taken on day 0 of AZD1222 vaccination. The receptor was isolated from an adult in good health. The CDR3 here is CASSAGPGTGGYGYTF. CDR3 in DNA: TGTGCCAGCAGTGCCGGACCCGGGACAGGGGGATATGGCTACACCTTC.